This record covers a single TCR beta chain. This specimen belongs to a study of blood T cell repertoires in COVID-19. Study at large: Donors in the United States, Italy and Spain gave samples during acute or convalescent COVID-19. PBMCs, B-cell-depleted T cells, or T cells provided the cDNA or gDNA that made up the material.

The CDR3 is 14 residues long. Germline V gene sequence: CDR1 SGDLS, CDR2 YYNGEE. Trimming cost V 0 bases and J 7 bases, with 8 bases left between them. Sequencing was performed with immunoSEQ multiplex PCR; in TCRdb, only in-frame clones are kept and a portion is missing. The table lists about 130,000 clones, 78% of them singletons. Participants came from about 24 US areas, aged about 18 to 100 years. Participant reports of clinical history set cohort assignment. The chain recombines TRBV9 with TRBJ1-6; possibly TRBD1 for D (5 bases). This clonotype originated in a woman in her forties or fifties who had recovered from COVID-19. Sequenced sample: PBMCs or T cells enriched from blood (not recorded which). The DNA for the CDR3 is TGTGCCAGCAGCGTAGGGTCAGGGAATTCACCCCTCCACTTT. Residues: CASSVGSGNSPLHF.